The present T cell receptor (beta chain) was sequenced within a study of CD8 T cells in Susac syndrome. Trimming pared 3 bases from V and 3 bases from J, leaving 9 bases between. The CDR3 contains 13 residues. From germline, CDR1 is LGHDT and CDR2 YNNKEL (reference sequence). RNA totalling about 0.5 to 1 ug underwent reverse transcription with random hexamers. MiXCR, applied by TCRdb to the immunoSEQ multiplex PCR reads, yields one record per CDR3 protein. The sample consists of 230,000 or so distinct CDR3 sequences, 95% of them appearing once. The TCR comes from a human donor with multiple sclerosis. The sample consisted of CD4+ T cells from PBMCs. The chain is built from TRBV3-1 and TRBJ2-7; the D gene could be TRBD1 or TRBD2 (5 bases each). The CDR3 region is CASSQWGSYEQYF. For the CDR3, the DNA is TGTGCCAGCAGCCAGTGGGGGAGCTACGAGCAGTACTTC.